This is a list of T cell receptor beta chains from one sample in a study of shared clonotypes between healthy human individuals. Profiling relied on immunoSEQ multiplex PCR, and the TCRdb table lists in-frame clones only, not all of them. Here the sample spans roughly 450,000 clones, approximately 79% being singletons. Material for sequencing was PBMCs. Source of these receptors: a woman in her forties in good health. Some clones in this sample may be carry-over from other donors' samples. CDR3s include the opening cysteine and the closing phenylalanine or tryptophan. Fields, in order: CDR3 DNA, CDR3 protein, J gene, V gene, D gene, clone size. The D gene is left open where the match is weak. Size is omitted from some rows. Given values are once, few, many or a class for expanded clones.

DNA: TGTGCCAGCAGCTTAGTCAGGGGGCGTTTCGGGGAGCTGTTTTTT
CDR3: CASSLVRGRFGELFF
J: TRBJ2-2
V: TRBV7-6
D: TRBD1
size: NA

DNA: TGTGCCAGCAGCGTAGGGGGAAGCGGGATGTACAATGAGCAGTTCTTC
CDR3: CASSVGGSGMYNEQFF
J: TRBJ2-1
V: TRBV9
D: TRBD2
size: NA

DNA: TGTGCCAGCAATCGACTAGCGGGAGGGCAGGAGACCCAGTACTTC
CDR3: CASNRLAGGQETQYF
J: TRBJ2-5
V: TRBV2
D: TRBD2
size: NA

DNA: TGTGCCAGCAGCTTTCCCTGGCACTACGAGCAGTACTTC
CDR3: CASSFPWHYEQYF
J: TRBJ2-7
V: TRBV11-2
D: NA
size: NA

DNA: TGTGCCAGCAGTGGAGGGGATATGGTGGGTACGCAGTATTTT
CDR3: CASSGGDMVGTQYF
J: TRBJ2-3
V: TRBV11-3
D: NA
size: NA

DNA: TGTGCCAGCATTGCCCCGGGACAGGGGAACACTGAAGCTTTCTTT
CDR3: CASIAPGQGNTEAFF
J: TRBJ1-1
V: TRBV6-4
D: TRBD1
size: NA

DNA: TGCAGCGTGGGACAGTCCTTACGGGAAAAACTGTTTTTT
CDR3: CSVGQSLREKLFF
J: TRBJ1-4
V: TRBV29-1
D: TRBD1
size: NA

DNA: TGTGCCAGCAGCTTAGGGCCGTCCACAGATACGCAGTATTTT
CDR3: CASSLGPSTDTQYF
J: TRBJ2-3
V: TRBV7-7
D: NA
size: NA

DNA: TGTGCCACCGGGCGAAGACAAAATCAGCCCCAGCATTTT
CDR3: CATGRRQNQPQHF
J: TRBJ1-5
V: TRBV15
D: NA
size: NA

DNA: TGTGCCAGCAGTGAATCAGGGCCCCTCCAACCCGAGCAGTACTTC
CDR3: CASSESGPLQPEQYF
J: TRBJ2-7
V: TRBV25-1
D: NA
size: NA

DNA: TGTGCCAGCAGCCTCGGACAGCCGAACACTGAAGCTTTCTTT
CDR3: CASSLGQPNTEAFF
J: TRBJ1-1
V: TRBV11-2
D: NA
size: NA

DNA: TGTGCCAGCTCAGGGGGACTTCCGGAACGGGGTACTGAAGCTTTCTTT
CDR3: CASSGGLPERGTEAFF
J: TRBJ1-1
V: TRBV18
D: NA
size: NA

DNA: TGTGCCAGTTCCAGAGGGCAAGAGACCCAGTACTTC
CDR3: CASSRGQETQYF
J: TRBJ2-5
V: TRBV19
D: NA
size: NA

DNA: TGTGCCAGCAGTCCCGGGACAGGTCCTCTGGGGGGCTACACCTTC
CDR3: CASSPGTGPLGGYTF
J: TRBJ1-2
V: TRBV2
D: TRBD1
size: NA

DNA: TGTGCCAGCAGTGTTAGTGGAGGGGCGTTAGGTGGCTACACCTTC
CDR3: CASSVSGGALGGYTF
J: TRBJ1-2
V: TRBV6-1
D: NA
size: NA

DNA: TGTGCCAGCAAGGAGAACAAGCGTCTCGACTACGAGCAGTACTTC
CDR3: CASKENKRLDYEQYF
J: TRBJ2-7
V: TRBV28
D: NA
size: NA

DNA: TGTGCCAGCAGCTCACCCACCCGGGACACCGGGGAGCTGTTTTTT
CDR3: CASSSPTRDTGELFF
J: TRBJ2-2
V: TRBV7-2
D: NA
size: once

DNA: TGTGCCAGCAGCTTAGGGGGGAGTCGTGGGGCCAACGTCCTGACTTTC
CDR3: CASSLGGSRGANVLTF
J: TRBJ2-6
V: TRBV7-9
D: NA
size: NA

DNA: TGTGCCAGCAGTCCTACGCGGACAACCACCGGCTACACCTTC
CDR3: CASSPTRTTTGYTF
J: TRBJ1-2
V: TRBV27
D: NA
size: NA

DNA: TGTGCCAGTAGTATAGGCCCGGGACAGGGGGCGCGCACTGAAGCTTTCTTT
CDR3: CASSIGPGQGARTEAFF
J: TRBJ1-1
V: TRBV19
D: TRBD1
size: NA

DNA: TGTGCCATCAGTGCAGGGGCCAGGGACACTGAAGCTTTCTTT
CDR3: CAISAGARDTEAFF
J: TRBJ1-1
V: TRBV10-3
D: NA
size: NA

DNA: TGTGCCAGCAGCGCAAGCGGGAGTAATGAGCAGTTCTTC
CDR3: CASSASGSNEQFF
J: TRBJ2-1
V: TRBV6-4
D: TRBD2
size: NA

DNA: TGTGCCAGCTCACAACTCCGGGATCACGGAGAGACCCAGTACTTC
CDR3: CASSQLRDHGETQYF
J: TRBJ2-5
V: TRBV18
D: NA
size: NA

DNA: TGTGCCAGTAGTATGGAGTTGGGCTTAAACACTGAAGCTTTCTTT
CDR3: CASSMELGLNTEAFF
J: TRBJ1-1
V: TRBV19
D: NA
size: NA

DNA: TGTGCCAGCAGTGGTGAAGGACAGGGACTAAATGAGCAGTTCTTC
CDR3: CASSGEGQGLNEQFF
J: TRBJ2-1
V: TRBV6-5
D: NA
size: NA

DNA: TGTGCCAGCTCACCTGGACAGCGCAACTACGAGCAGTACTTC
CDR3: CASSPGQRNYEQYF
J: TRBJ2-7
V: TRBV18
D: NA
size: NA

DNA: TGTGCCAGCAATTCCAGGGGGGGTGCGGGCTACGAGCAGTACTTC
CDR3: CASNSRGGAGYEQYF
J: TRBJ2-7
V: TRBV2
D: NA
size: NA

DNA: TGTGCCAGCAGCGTCCGAGTTGGCAATGAGCAGTTCTTC
CDR3: CASSVRVGNEQFF
J: TRBJ2-1
V: TRBV9
D: NA
size: NA

DNA: TGTGCCAGCAGCACCGCAGGGGGGGCTGGGTATTTT
CDR3: CASSTAGGAGYF
J: TRBJ2-3
V: TRBV5-6
D: NA
size: NA

DNA: TGTGCCAGCAGCCCACTAGCGGGAGACCAGTACTTC
CDR3: CASSPLAGDQYF
J: TRBJ2-5
V: TRBV4-2
D: TRBD2
size: NA

DNA: TGTGCCAGCAGCCGGACTAGCGGGAGACGATACAATGAGCAGTTCTTC
CDR3: CASSRTSGRRYNEQFF
J: TRBJ2-1
V: TRBV7-8
D: TRBD2
size: NA

DNA: TGTGCCAGAAGCCAGGACTCTAACAATGAGCAGTTCTTC
CDR3: CARSQDSNNEQFF
J: TRBJ2-1
V: TRBV5-3
D: NA
size: NA

DNA: TGCGCCAGCAGCCAAGGGGACAGGGACACCGGGGAGCTGTTTTTT
CDR3: CASSQGDRDTGELFF
J: TRBJ2-2
V: TRBV4-3
D: TRBD1
size: NA

DNA: TGTGCCAGTAGCCCTAGGAGATCCACAGATACGCAGTATTTT
CDR3: CASSPRRSTDTQYF
J: TRBJ2-3
V: TRBV19
D: NA
size: NA

DNA: TGTGCCAGCAGTGGGGGGCCCCTCTTGGATGGCTACACCTTC
CDR3: CASSGGPLLDGYTF
J: TRBJ1-2
V: TRBV28
D: NA
size: NA

DNA: TGCGCCAGCAGCTTGTTTCTAGCGGGAGGGTTGGACAATGAGCAGTTCTTC
CDR3: CASSLFLAGGLDNEQFF
J: TRBJ2-1
V: TRBV5-1
D: TRBD2
size: NA

DNA: TGTGCCAGCAGTGCGTCTTGGGTGAACACTGAAGCTTTCTTT
CDR3: CASSASWVNTEAFF
J: TRBJ1-1
V: TRBV6-1
D: NA
size: NA

DNA: TGTGCCAGCAGTTTCAGGACTAGCGGGAACGAGCAGTACTTC
CDR3: CASSFRTSGNEQYF
J: TRBJ2-7
V: TRBV6-6
D: TRBD2
size: once

DNA: TGTGCCAGCAGTTTACTCGGGGGGTTACAAGAGACCCAGTACTTC
CDR3: CASSLLGGLQETQYF
J: TRBJ2-5
V: TRBV28
D: TRBD2
size: NA

DNA: TGTGCCAGCAGTCCCAGGGGGTCGAACACCGGGGAGCTGTTTTTT
CDR3: CASSPRGSNTGELFF
J: TRBJ2-2
V: TRBV7-6
D: TRBD1
size: NA

DNA: TGTGCCACCAGCAGAGATCTGCTGGTGAACTATGGCTACACCTTC
CDR3: CATSRDLLVNYGYTF
J: TRBJ1-2
V: TRBV15
D: NA
size: NA

DNA: TGTGCCAGTAGGAGACCGGGACAGGGGTATGGCTACACCTTC
CDR3: CASRRPGQGYGYTF
J: TRBJ1-2
V: TRBV19
D: TRBD1
size: NA

DNA: TGTGCCAGCCAGTATAGAGGGGGGAACGAGCAGTACTTC
CDR3: CASQYRGGNEQYF
J: TRBJ2-7
V: TRBV28
D: NA
size: NA

DNA: TGTGCCAGCAGTTTTGGGGCGCGATGGTCTGAAGCTTTCTTT
CDR3: CASSFGARWSEAFF
J: TRBJ1-1
V: TRBV27
D: NA
size: NA

DNA: TGTGCCAGCAGCCTATGGGACGGGAACTATGGCTACACCTTC
CDR3: CASSLWDGNYGYTF
J: TRBJ1-2
V: TRBV7-2
D: NA
size: NA

DNA: TGTGCCAGCAGCGTAGGGTTAGCGGGGGCTAGCACAGATACGCAGTATTTT
CDR3: CASSVGLAGASTDTQYF
J: TRBJ2-3
V: TRBV9
D: TRBD2
size: NA

DNA: TGTGCCAGCAGTTTTACCGGACTAGCTGGATACAATGAGCAGTTCTTC
CDR3: CASSFTGLAGYNEQFF
J: TRBJ2-1
V: TRBV27
D: TRBD2
size: NA

DNA: TGTGCCACCAGCAGAGATTTGGACAGGCTGTTTTTT
CDR3: CATSRDLDRLFF
J: TRBJ1-4
V: TRBV15
D: TRBD1
size: NA

DNA: TGTGCCAGCAGCCTAAGGACTAGCGGTCGGAATGAGCAGTTCTTC
CDR3: CASSLRTSGRNEQFF
J: TRBJ2-1
V: TRBV13
D: TRBD2
size: NA

DNA: TGTGCCTGGGATCCGGGACTACACACAGATACGCAGTATTTT
CDR3: CAWDPGLHTDTQYF
J: TRBJ2-3
V: TRBV30
D: TRBD2
size: NA